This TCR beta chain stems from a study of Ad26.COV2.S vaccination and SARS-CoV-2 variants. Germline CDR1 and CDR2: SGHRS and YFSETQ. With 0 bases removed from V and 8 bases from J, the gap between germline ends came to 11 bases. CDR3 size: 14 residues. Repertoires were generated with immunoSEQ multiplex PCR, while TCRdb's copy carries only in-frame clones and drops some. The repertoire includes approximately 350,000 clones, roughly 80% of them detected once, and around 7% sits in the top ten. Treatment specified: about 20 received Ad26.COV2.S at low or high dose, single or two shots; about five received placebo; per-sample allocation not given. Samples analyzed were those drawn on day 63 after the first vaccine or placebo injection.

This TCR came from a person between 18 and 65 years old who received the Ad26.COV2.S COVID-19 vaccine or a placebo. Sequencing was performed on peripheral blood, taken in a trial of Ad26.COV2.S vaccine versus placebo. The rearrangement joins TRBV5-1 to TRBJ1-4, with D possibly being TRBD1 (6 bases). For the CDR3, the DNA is TGCGCCAGCAGCTTGGGTCAGGGGATGGAAAAACTGTTTTTT. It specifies CASSLGQGMEKLFF.